This T cell receptor (beta chain) is drawn from a study of blood T cell repertoires in COVID-19. Trimming removed 2 bases from V and 4 bases from J; junction bases left unmatched: 10. The CDR3 covers 16 residues. The germline CDR1 and CDR2 sequences are GTSNPN and SVGIG (reference sequence). Assay: immunoSEQ multiplex PCR; the TCRdb copy retains only in-frame clones and omits some. Of some 400,000 clones in the sample, 85% to 90% were seen once. The TCR sequence derives from a human donor in a cohort sampled during active COVID-19. The source material was peripheral blood. The V and J genes are TRBV30 and TRBJ2-5; 10 bases match TRBD2. CDR3 in DNA: TGTGCCTGGAGTCTATCGGGGAGACTAGCGGGAGAGACCCAGTACTTC. Protein product: CAWSLSGRLAGETQYF.